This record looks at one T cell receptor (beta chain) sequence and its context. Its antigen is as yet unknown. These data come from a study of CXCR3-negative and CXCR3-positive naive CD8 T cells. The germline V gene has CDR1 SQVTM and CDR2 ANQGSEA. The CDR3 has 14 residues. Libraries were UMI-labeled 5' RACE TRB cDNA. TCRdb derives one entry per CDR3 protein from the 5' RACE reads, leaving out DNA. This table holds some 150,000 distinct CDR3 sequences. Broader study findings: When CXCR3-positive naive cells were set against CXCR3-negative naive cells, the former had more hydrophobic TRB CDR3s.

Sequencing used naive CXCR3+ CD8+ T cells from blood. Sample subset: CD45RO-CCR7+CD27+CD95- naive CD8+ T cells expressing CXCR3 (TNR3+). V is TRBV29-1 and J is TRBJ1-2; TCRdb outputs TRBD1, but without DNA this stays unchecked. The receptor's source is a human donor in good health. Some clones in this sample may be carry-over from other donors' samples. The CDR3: CSVEYGGTGYGYTF. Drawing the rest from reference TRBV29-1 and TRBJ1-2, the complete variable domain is SAVISQKPSRDICQRGTSLTIQCQVDSQVTMMFWYRQQPGQSLTLIATANQGSEATYESGFVIDKFPISRPNLTFSTLTVSNMSPEDSSIYLCSVEYGGTGYGYTFGSGTRLTVV.